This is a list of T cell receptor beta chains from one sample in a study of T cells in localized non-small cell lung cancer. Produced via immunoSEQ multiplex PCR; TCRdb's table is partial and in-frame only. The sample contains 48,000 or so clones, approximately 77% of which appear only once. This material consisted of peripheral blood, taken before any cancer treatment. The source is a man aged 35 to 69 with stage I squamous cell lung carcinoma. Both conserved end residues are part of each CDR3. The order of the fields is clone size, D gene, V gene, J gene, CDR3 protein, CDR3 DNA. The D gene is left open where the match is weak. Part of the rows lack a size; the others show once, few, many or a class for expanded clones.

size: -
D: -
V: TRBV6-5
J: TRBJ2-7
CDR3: CASSYSYGSYEQYF
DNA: TGTGCCAGCAGTTACTCGTACGGGTCCTACGAGCAGTACTTC

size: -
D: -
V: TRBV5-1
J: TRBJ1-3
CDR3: CASSLWGLFSGNTIYF
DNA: TGCGCCAGCAGCTTATGGGGGCTATTCTCTGGAAACACCATATATTTT

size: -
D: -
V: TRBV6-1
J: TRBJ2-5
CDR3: CASTRWETQYF
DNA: TGTGCCAGCACCCGATGGGAGACCCAGTACTTC

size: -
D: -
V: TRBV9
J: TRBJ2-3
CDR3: CASTPNEGLDTQYF
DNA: TGTGCCAGCACCCCAAACGAGGGTTTAGATACGCAGTATTTT

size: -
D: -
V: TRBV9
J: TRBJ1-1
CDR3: CASSGGTPGTSGMNTEAFF
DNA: TGTGCCAGCAGCGGAGGAACCCCGGGGACGAGTGGTATGAACACTGAAGCTTTCTTT

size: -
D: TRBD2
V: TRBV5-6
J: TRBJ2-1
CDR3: CASSLGLGGNEQFF
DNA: TGTGCCAGCAGCTTAGGACTAGGTGGCAATGAGCAGTTCTTC

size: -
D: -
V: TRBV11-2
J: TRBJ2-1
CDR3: CASSLRGAVQKFF
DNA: TGTGCCAGCAGCCTCCGAGGTGCCGTCCAAAAGTTCTTC

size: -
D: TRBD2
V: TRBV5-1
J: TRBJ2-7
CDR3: CASSLSRGVHEQYF
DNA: TGCGCCAGCAGCTTGTCGCGGGGGGTCCACGAGCAGTACTTC

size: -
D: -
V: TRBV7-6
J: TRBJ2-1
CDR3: CASSLAAGEEQFF
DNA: TGTGCCAGCAGCTTAGCGGCCGGGGAGGAGCAGTTCTTC

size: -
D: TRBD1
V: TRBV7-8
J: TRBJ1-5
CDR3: CASRSSGQGAYQPQHF
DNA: TGTGCCAGCAGATCTTCCGGACAGGGGGCTTATCAGCCCCAGCATTTT

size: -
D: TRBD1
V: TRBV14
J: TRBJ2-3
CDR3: CASSRDRGLRSDTQYF
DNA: TGTGCCAGCAGCCGGGACAGGGGGCTTCGATCAGATACGCAGTATTTT

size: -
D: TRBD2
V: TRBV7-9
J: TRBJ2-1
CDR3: CASSSTSGIRNEQFF
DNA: TGTGCCAGCAGCTCGACTAGCGGGATACGCAATGAGCAGTTCTTC

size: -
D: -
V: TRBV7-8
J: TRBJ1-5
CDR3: CASSFGNGDLSNQPQHF
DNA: TGTGCCAGCAGCTTTGGTAACGGGGATTTGAGCAATCAGCCCCAGCATTTT

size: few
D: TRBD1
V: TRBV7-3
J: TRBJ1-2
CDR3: CASSTGQGLNYGYTF
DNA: TGTGCCAGCAGCACGGGACAGGGGCTCAACTATGGCTACACCTTC

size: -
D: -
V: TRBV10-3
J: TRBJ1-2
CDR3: CAITLGRGPNGYTF
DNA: TGTGCCATCACCCTTGGTCGGGGACCGAATGGCTACACCTTC

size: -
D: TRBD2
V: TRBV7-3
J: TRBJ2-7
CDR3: CASSLRLAGGDEQYF
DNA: TGTGCCAGCAGCTTAAGACTAGCGGGTGGGGACGAGCAGTACTTC

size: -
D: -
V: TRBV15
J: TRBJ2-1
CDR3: CATSRDRPSYNEQFF
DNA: TGTGCCACCAGCAGAGACCGACCCTCCTACAATGAGCAGTTCTTC

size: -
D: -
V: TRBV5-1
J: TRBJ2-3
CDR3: CASSGHGGYGDTQYF
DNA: TGCGCCAGCTCCGGACACGGGGGTTACGGAGATACGCAGTATTTT

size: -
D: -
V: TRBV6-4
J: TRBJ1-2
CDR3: CASSAKGNYGYTF
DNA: TGTGCCAGCAGTGCTAAAGGGAACTATGGCTACACCTTC

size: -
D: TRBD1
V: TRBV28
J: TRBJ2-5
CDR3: CASSSPDRQETQYF
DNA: TGTGCCAGCAGTTCCCCGGACAGGCAAGAGACCCAGTACTTC

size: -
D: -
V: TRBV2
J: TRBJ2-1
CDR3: CASGVGEQFF
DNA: TGTGCCAGCGGCGTCGGAGAGCAGTTCTTC